This entry lists 24 T cell receptor beta chains sequenced from one sample in a study of cytomegalovirus exposure and HLA in healthy donors. It was with 60 Vbeta and 13 Jbeta primers that the PCR ran. TCRdb's copy holds only in-frame clones and misses some; the assay was immunoSEQ multiplex PCR. The table has about 160,000 clones, roughly four fifths seen once; the top ten hold 8% to 10%. Input material: PBMCs. The receptors come from a male donor in good health and CMV-seropositive.

This chain joins TRBV7-8 and TRBJ2-1; 13 bases map to TRBD2. The V and J ends lost 3 bases and 3 bases, in that order; junction bases with no gene match: 8. The CDR3 spans 18 residues. Germline-derived CDR1 and CDR2 are SGHVS and FQNEAQ. CDR3 residues: CASSFGTSGIGVYNEQFF. CDR3 sequence (DNA): TGTGCCAGCAGCTTCGGGACTAGCGGGATCGGAGTCTACAATGAGCAGTTCTTC.

The chain has TRBV4-3 and TRBJ2-7; 10 bases fit TRBD1. The germline V gene has CDR1 LGHNA and CDR2 YSLEER. With V trimmed by 4 bases and J by 2 bases, 8 bases remained unmatched. The CDR3 loop spans 16 amino acids. CDR3 sequence: CASSPSGTGETYEQYF. Here the CDR3 DNA reads TGCGCCAGCAGCCCCTCCGGGACAGGGGAAACCTACGAGCAGTACTTC.

J is TRBJ1-1 and V is TRBV6-5; the D gene is possibly TRBD1 (5 bases). The CDR3 has 13 amino acids. Germline V gene lookup returns CDR1 MNHEY and CDR2 SVGAGI. V dropped 7 bases and J dropped 4 bases, with 13 bases sitting between them. In DNA, the CDR3 is TGTGCCAGCACGCAGGGACTCGGCACTGAAGCTTTCTTT. Translated, it gives CASTQGLGTEAFF.

The CDR3 protein is CAISESGQAEAFF. The CDR3 DNA reads as TGTGCCATCAGTGAGTCGGGACAAGCAGAAGCTTTCTTT. The V and J genes are TRBV10-3 and TRBJ1-1, with D possibly being TRBD1 (6 bases). Germline CDR1 reads ENHRY; CDR2 reads SYGVKD. CDR3 length equals 13 residues. V gave up 0 bases and J gave up 8 bases, with 10 bases separating them.

The CDR3 bases are TGCGCCAGCAGCTTGGCCTTGGGGCGTGAAGAGACCCAGTACTTC. As protein: CASSLALGREETQYF. V and J are TRBV5-1 and TRBJ2-5; maybe TRBD1 (5 bases). The CDR3 runs to 15 residues. Trimming shortened V by 0 bases and J by 3 bases, and 12 bases separated the two germline ends. Germline V gene lookup returns CDR1 SGHRS and CDR2 YFSETQ.

This clone was detected a few times. The chain couples TRBV6-5 to TRBJ2-7, with D possibly being TRBD1 (6 bases). The CDR3 sequence is 13 residues long. Germline lookup yields CDR1 MNHEY and CDR2 SVGAGI. Between the trimmed V and J ends, which lost 7 bases and 5 bases, there was a span of 15 bases. CDR3 coding DNA: TGTGCCAGCAAGTCGGGCAGGGGAGACGAGCAGTACTTC. Its translation: CASKSGRGDEQYF.

V is TRBV27 and J is TRBJ1-6; 11 bases map to TRBD1. This CDR3 region has 16 residues. The germline V gene has CDR1 MNHEY and CDR2 SMNVEV (reference sequence). The J segment lost 15 bases and the V segment lost 5 bases, leaving 15 bases of the junction unmatched. The CDR3 reads CASSAGTGGLTGGLHF. The CDR3 nucleotides read TGTGCCAGCAGTGCCGGGACAGGGGGGCTAACAGGAGGCCTCCACTTT.

The J gene is TRBJ2-6, the V gene TRBV27; 8 bases line up with TRBD1. Germline loops: CDR1 MNHEY, CDR2 SMNVEV (reference sequence). V dropped 5 bases and J dropped 1; count of bases not matched to a gene: 7. The CDR3 totals 17 residues. Here the CDR3 reads CASSRGRTGSGANVLTF. CDR3 in DNA: TGTGCCAGCAGTCGGGGCCGGACAGGGTCTGGGGCCAACGTCCTGACTTTC.

J is TRBJ2-7 and V is TRBV7-6, with 11 bases fitting TRBD1. The CDR3 covers 15 residues. After removal of 5 bases from V and 4 bases from J, the junction contained 7 bases not matched to a gene. CDR1 and CDR2 from the germline V gene are SGHVS and FNYEAQ. CDR3 coding DNA: TGTGCCAGCAGCCCACCGGACAGGGGGCCATACGAGCAGTACTTC. Protein: CASSPPDRGPYEQYF.

The chain uses TRBV27 and TRBJ1-1; the D is unclear. Between the trimmed V and J ends, which lost 2 bases and 5 bases, there was a span of 12 bases. CDR1 is MNHEY and CDR2 is SMNVEV in the germline V gene (reference sequence). The CDR3 is 14 amino acids. The CDR3 here is CASSLGALRTEAFF. CDR3 sequence (DNA): TGTGCCAGCAGTTTAGGCGCTTTGAGGACTGAAGCTTTCTTT.

The CDR3 DNA sequence: TGTGCCAGCAGCCCCCCCGCGGGGGGGCAAGAGACCCAGTACTTC. Its translation: CASSPPAGGQETQYF. This sequence joins TRBV7-2 and TRBJ2-5; TRBD2 agrees at 9 bases. Germline V gene lookup returns CDR1 SGHTA and CDR2 FQGNSA. The V segment lost 5 bases and the J segment 2 bases; nucleotides outside the gene matches: 6. The CDR3 length is 15 residues.

This chain connects TRBV10-3 to TRBJ1-5; D is unresolved. The germline V gene encodes CDR1 ENHRY and CDR2 SYGVKD. V lost 6 bases and J lost 5, with 11 bases in between. This CDR3 is 13 amino acids long. CDR3 nucleotides: TGTGCCATCAGGAGGGAGGTGGATCAGCCCCAGCATTTT. Translation gives CAIRREVDQPQHF.

The CDR3 nucleotides are TGTGCCAGCAGTGAAGCGCTGGGGTCGGGGAGATTCTACGAGCAGTACTTC. It specifies CASSEALGSGRFYEQYF. The J gene is TRBJ2-7, the V gene TRBV6-1, with D perhaps matching TRBD2 (5 bases). V gave up 0 bases and J gave up 3 bases, with 18 bases separating them. The CDR3 has 17 residues. Germline V gene sequence: CDR1 MNHNS, CDR2 SASEGT.

The chain combines TRBV5-1 with TRBJ1-2, with D possibly TRBD1 on 5 matching bases. The length of the CDR3 is 17 residues. V was shortened by 0 bases and J by 5 bases, with 20 bases between the two germline ends. The V gene's germline CDR1 is SGHRS and CDR2 YFSETQ. CDR3 nucleotides: TGCGCCAGCAGCTTGGAACTAGGCGGGGGAATGGAATATGGCTACACCTTC. Residues: CASSLELGGGMEYGYTF.

The chain joins TRBV10-1 to TRBJ2-7; D ambiguous. CDR1 WNHNN and CDR2 SYGVQD come from the germline V gene (reference sequence). The CDR3 spans 14 residues. Trimming pared 3 bases from V and 2 bases from J, leaving 11 bases between. This chain's CDR3 is CASSDPVNPYEQYF. In nucleotides, the CDR3 is TGCGCCAGCAGTGACCCAGTGAATCCCTACGAGCAGTACTTC.

This rearrangement joins TRBV28 to TRBJ1-1, with 7 bases fitting TRBD1. V lost 1 base to trimming and J lost 6 bases; unmatched junction nucleotides: 5. CDR1 is MDHEN, CDR2 SYDVKM, per germline. The CDR3 is 14 residues long. Here the CDR3 DNA reads TGTGCCAGCAGTTTATATGTGACAGGGTCTGAAGCTTTCTTT. As protein: CASSLYVTGSEAFF.

This clone was counted once. The genes are TRBV4-3 and TRBJ1-3, with D perhaps TRBD1 (5 bases). The V gene lost 0 bases and the J gene lost 3 bases, with 9 bases spanning the gap. This CDR3 is 15 amino acids long. Germline CDR1 is LGHNA and CDR2 is YSLEER. CDR3 coding DNA: TGCGCCAGCAGCCAAGAGGGGAGGGGTGGAAACACCATATATTTT. Its protein product is CASSQEGRGGNTIYF.

Of note for this clone: One junction end disagrees with the germline gene, perhaps due to a read error. V and J are TRBV2 and TRBJ2-3, with 9 bases that match TRBD2. Germline-derived CDR1 and CDR2 are SNHLY and FYNNEI. The CDR3 is made up of 14 amino acids. The CDR3 nucleotides read TGTGCCAGCGGACTTAGCGGGAGCACAGATGCGCAGTATTTT. Its protein product is CASGLSGSTDAQYF.

The gene calls are TRBV7-2 and TRBJ2-7, with 9 nucleotides matching TRBD1. Germline CDR1 and CDR2: SGHTA and FQGNSA. The ends lost 1 base at V and 6 bases at J; junction bases unmatched: 10. CDR3 length: 16 amino acids. The CDR3 loop reads CASSLGAAGQGFEQYF. CDR3 DNA: TGTGCCAGCAGCTTAGGTGCTGCGGGACAGGGTTTCGAGCAGTACTTC.

The chain carries TRBV11-2 and TRBJ1-1, with D uncertain. CDR1 SGHAT and CDR2 FQNNGV come from the germline V gene. The CDR3 runs to 14 residues. The V and J ends lost 3 bases and 1 base respectively, with 9 bases between them. The CDR3 DNA sequence: TGTGCCAGCAGCTTCAATACGGGGAACACTGAAGCTTTCTTT. Its protein is CASSFNTGNTEAFF.

The chain carries TRBV7-9 and TRBJ1-2; TRBD1 matches at 8 bases. V dropped 5 bases and J dropped 3; count of bases not matched to a gene: 5. In germline, CDR1 is SEHNR, CDR2 FQNEAQ (reference sequence). The CDR3 length is 14 residues. CDR3 bases: TGTGCCAGCAGCACCGGACAGGGACACTATGGCTACACCTTC. Protein sequence: CASSTGQGHYGYTF.

The chain employs TRBV5-6 and TRBJ2-3, with a tentative D call TRBD1 (5 bases). Germline CDR1 is SGHDT and CDR2 is YYEEEE. V was shortened by 1 base and J by 5 bases, with 8 bases between the two germline ends. CDR3 length equals 13 residues. The CDR3 here is CASSLQGVDTQYF. As DNA, the CDR3 is TGTGCCAGCAGCTTGCAGGGCGTAGATACGCAGTATTTT.

This clone has a single count. The chain joins TRBV2 to TRBJ2-2; tentative D call: TRBD2 (6 bases). The ends were cut back, 9 bases at V and 0 bases at J, with 14 bases in the middle. The CDR3 contains 15 residues. The germline V gene encodes CDR1 SNHLY and CDR2 FYNNEI. The CDR3 nucleotides read TGTGCCAGTGAGGGGCTAGCGCCGAACACCGGGGAGCTGTTTTTT. Translation: CASEGLAPNTGELFF.

In its sample, this clone was seen a few times. The CDR3 nucleotides are TGTGCCAGCAGCTTTGGCGGCTCTGGAAACACCATATATTTT. Translation gives CASSFGGSGNTIYF. The genes are TRBV5-4 and TRBJ1-3; D remains unclear. The V and J ends lost 2 bases and 0 bases respectively, with 6 bases between them. The germline gives CDR1 SGHNT, CDR2 YYREEE (reference sequence). The CDR3 is 14 residues long.